A single sample gave rise to the 32 T cell receptor beta chains below, sequenced in a study of control samples from healthy donors and cancer patients. Produced via immunoSEQ multiplex PCR; TCRdb's table is partial and in-frame only. The sample yields under 65,000 clones, approximately 90% seen once. The specimen sequenced was PBMCs. The receptors derive from a man aged 25-45 years with colorectal cancer.

The chain carries TRBV5-4 and TRBJ2-1, with TRBD1 as a possible D gene (6 bases). V lost 0 bases and J 8 bases, leaving 12 bases between the germline ends. Looked up from germline, CDR1 is SGHNT and CDR2 is YYREEE (reference sequence). CDR3 length: 14 amino acids. CDR3: CASSLDQGTDEQFF. The CDR3 coding sequence is TGTGCCAGCAGCTTGGATCAGGGGACGGATGAGCAGTTCTTC.

This clone was recorded once. The CDR3 region is CASSLAGNTEAFF. The DNA for the CDR3 is TGTGCCAGCAGTTTGGCGGGGAACACTGAAGCTTTCTTT. V usage is TRBV6-5 and J usage is TRBJ1-1; no clear D gene. Germline V gives CDR1 MNHEY, CDR2 SVGAGI. Trimming removed 4 bases from V and 1 base from J, with 7 bases in between. The CDR3 totals 13 residues.

This rearrangement joins TRBV6-6 to TRBJ2-7; 10 bases align to TRBD1. This CDR3 spans 15 amino acids. Germline V CDR1 and CDR2: MNHNY, SVGAGI (reference sequence). Trimming removed 0 bases from V and 4 bases from J; junction bases left unmatched: 3. CDR3 residues: CASSYSRDRGYEQYF. The CDR3 DNA sequence: TGTGCCAGCAGTTACTCCCGGGACAGGGGATACGAGCAGTACTTC.

The chain uses TRBV20-1 and TRBJ1-5, with D perhaps matching TRBD1 (5 bases). Deletions cut 6 bases from V and 4 bases from J, with 7 bases between. Germline loops: CDR1 DFQATT, CDR2 SNEGSKA (reference sequence). The CDR3 length is 11 residues. This chain's CDR3 is CSAGANQPQHF. CDR3 nucleotides: TGCAGTGCCGGGGCAAATCAGCCCCAGCATTTT.

The V gene is TRBV6-2 or TRBV6-3, the J gene TRBJ1-1, with D perhaps TRBD1 (5 bases). Germline V CDR1 and CDR2: MNHEY, SVGEGT. Trimming stripped 0 bases from V and 4 bases from J, with 15 bases between. The length of the CDR3 is 16 residues. CDR3 coding DNA: TGTGCCAGCAGTTACTCACCAGGGAGGTGGTTCACTGAAGCTTTCTTT. Its translation: CASSYSPGRWFTEAFF.

V is TRBV19 and J is TRBJ1-5, with 9 bases fitting TRBD1. V lost 6 bases, J lost 0 bases, and 12 bases stayed unmatched. The V gene's germline CDR1 is LNHDA and CDR2 SQIVND (reference sequence). CDR3 length: 18 amino acids. In nucleotides, the CDR3 is TGTGCCAGTAGCCTCAGTCGCCGGGACAGGGATAGCAATCAGCCCCAGCATTTT. It yields the protein CASSLSRRDRDSNQPQHF.

The sample holds one count of this clone. The chain uses TRBV21-1 and TRBJ1-5; TRBD1 is taken as the D call from the table, unchecked against the DNA. TRBV21-1 counts as a pseudogene. CDR3 length equals 18 residues. Written as DNA, the CDR3 is TGTGCCAGCAGCAAAAGCAGGGACAGGGGTGGTGGCAATCAGCCCCAGCATTTT. Translation: CASSKSRDRGGGNQPQHF.

This sequence joins TRBV11-2 and TRBJ2-1, with D unclear. Trimming stripped 1 base from V and 4 bases from J, with 11 bases between. The CDR3 contains 15 residues. Germline V gene data show CDR1 as SGHAT and CDR2 as FQNNGV. The CDR3 is CASSLAPSPYNEQFF. Written as DNA, the CDR3 is TGTGCCAGCAGCTTAGCTCCTTCCCCTTACAATGAGCAGTTCTTC. Full variable domain (remainder filled in from reference TRBV11-2 and TRBJ2-1): EAGVAQSPRYKIIEKRQSVAFWCNPISGHATLYWYQQILGQGPKLLIQFQNNGVVDDSQLPKDRFSAERLKGVDSTLKIQPAKLEDSAVYLCASSLAPSPYNEQFFGPGTRLTVL.

This clone appeared a single time. J is TRBJ1-2 and V is TRBV5-6, with no clear D. The CDR3 runs 13 residues. V was pared by 5 bases and J by 4 bases, with 12 bases between. CDR1 is SGHDT and CDR2 is YYEEEE in the germline V gene. The CDR3 sequence is CASRSDGPYGYTF. The CDR3 coding sequence is TGTGCCAGCAGATCAGACGGCCCCTATGGCTACACCTTC.

This chain joins TRBV19 and TRBJ2-5; D remains ambiguous. V lost 0 bases to trimming and J lost 6 bases, with 8 bases between them. The CDR3 runs 13 residues. Germline CDR1 and CDR2: LNHDA and SQIVND (reference sequence). CDR3: CASSIDGSQTQYF. CDR3 bases: TGTGCCAGTAGTATAGACGGCAGTCAGACCCAGTACTTC.

The V and J genes are TRBV7-9 and TRBJ1-2, with 11 bases aligning to TRBD1. Germline V lookup: CDR1 SEHNR, CDR2 FQNEAQ (reference sequence). The CDR3 length is 17 residues. V gave up 3 bases and J gave up 2 bases; unmatched junction bases: 8. The CDR3 protein is CASSLDQGQGGNYGYTF. In DNA form, the CDR3 reads TGTGCCAGCAGCTTGGATCAGGGACAGGGGGGAAACTATGGCTACACCTTC.

The rearrangement links TRBV6-6 to TRBJ1-2; D is undetermined. V lost 5 bases and J lost 5, with 9 bases in between. There are 12 residues in the CDR3. Germline-derived CDR1 and CDR2 are MNHNY and SVGAGI (reference sequence). The CDR3 here is CASSRDHYGYTF. As DNA, the CDR3 is TGTGCCAGCAGTCGGGATCATTATGGCTACACCTTC.

The chain joins TRBV30 to TRBJ1-2; TRBD1 might be the D (6 bases). Germline lookup yields CDR1 GTSNPN and CDR2 SVGIG (reference sequence). CDR3 length equals 13 residues. CDR3 DNA sequence: TGTTCCAGCCGGCAGGGGCAGGGCTATGGCTACACCTTC. This sequence encodes CSSRQGQGYGYTF.

The J gene is TRBJ2-1, the V gene TRBV7-9; TRBD1 matches 9 bases. V lost 5 bases and J lost 4; bases outside the gene matches: 6. Germline V gene lookup returns CDR1 SEHNR and CDR2 FQNEAQ (reference sequence). The length of the CDR3 is 15 residues. CDR3 nucleotides: TGTGCCAGCAGCCCCAGACAGGGGGGATACAATGAGCAGTTCTTC. It codes for CASSPRQGGYNEQFF.

The chain employs TRBV5-1 and TRBJ2-7, with 10 bases matching TRBD1. Germline CDR1 is SGHRS and CDR2 is YFSETQ. CDR3 length: 14 amino acids. V lost 4 bases and J lost 5; bases outside the gene matches: 6. CDR3: CASSPGDRGHEQYF. The CDR3, as DNA: TGCGCCAGCAGCCCGGGGGACAGGGGACACGAGCAGTACTTC. Full variable domain (missing parts from reference TRBV5-1 and TRBJ2-7): KAGVTQTPRYLIKTRGQQVTLSCSPISGHRSVSWYQQTPGQGLQFLFEYFSETQRNKGNFPGRFSGRQFSNSRSEMNVSTLELGDSALYLCASSPGDRGHEQYFGPGTRLTVT.

The chain recombines TRBV15 with TRBJ2-7; D possibly corresponds to TRBD2 (6 bases). CDR3 length: 17 residues. Germline loops: CDR1 LNHNV, CDR2 YYDKDF (reference sequence). V lost 5 bases and J 3 bases, leaving 23 bases between the germline ends. The CDR3 DNA is TGTGCCACCAGCGTACCCGCCGGGTCTGGGGGAGGCTACGAGCAGTACGTC. Amino acid sequence: CATSVPAGSGGGYEQYV.

CDR3 region: CASSFGQGAGQPQHF. As DNA, the CDR3 is TGTGCCAGCAGCTTCGGACAGGGGGCAGGTCAGCCCCAGCATTTT. The chain joins TRBV7-8 to TRBJ1-5, with 11 nucleotides matching TRBD1. Germline CDR1 is SGHVS and CDR2 is FQNEAQ. This CDR3 has 15 residues. The V segment lost 3 bases and the J segment 6 bases; nucleotides outside the gene matches: 4.

The V call is TRBV7-2, the J call TRBJ2-2; TRBD1 agrees at 7 bases. Unmatched junction bases numbered 2, after V lost 3 bases and J lost 1 base. Germline V gene sequence: CDR1 SGHTA, CDR2 FQGNSA. This CDR3 comprises 15 residues. The DNA of the CDR3 is TGTGCCAGCAGCTTCCGACAGGGGAACACCGGGGAGCTGTTTTTT. Protein product: CASSFRQGNTGELFF.

This clone was detected only a few times. The chain carries TRBV7-2 and TRBJ1-2; the D gene is possibly TRBD1 (6 bases). Germline assignment: CDR1 SGHTA and CDR2 FQGNSA. There are 14 residues in the CDR3. V was pared by 0 bases and J by 4 bases, with 9 bases between. The CDR3 here is CASSLARGGYGYTF. The DNA for the CDR3 is TGTGCCAGCAGCTTAGCGCGAGGGGGCTATGGCTACACCTTC.

The rearrangement joins TRBV7-2 to TRBJ2-1; D ambiguous. CDR1 and CDR2 (germline): SGHTA, FQGNSA. The germline V and J ends were trimmed by 5 bases and 3 bases, with 17 bases remaining between them. CDR3 length: 16 residues. The CDR3 sequence is CASSPHSGDLYNEQFF. CDR3 sequence (DNA): TGTGCCAGCAGCCCCCACTCGGGCGACCTCTACAATGAGCAGTTCTTC. The full variable domain, its missing parts supplied by reference TRBV7-2 and TRBJ2-1, is GAGVSQSPSNKVTEKGKDVELRCDPISGHTALYWYRQSLGQGLEFLIYFQGNSAPDKSGLPSDRFSAERTGGSVSTLTIQRTQQEDSAVYLCASSPHSGDLYNEQFFGPGTRLTVL.

The gene calls are TRBV15 and TRBJ1-3, with D uncertain. The CDR3 consists of 14 residues. Germline loops: CDR1 LNHNV, CDR2 YYDKDF (reference sequence). The V end lost 7 bases, the J end lost 4 bases, and 14 bases lay between the germline ends. Here the CDR3 reads CATTQIGRGNTIYF. Written as DNA, the CDR3 is TGTGCCACCACCCAGATTGGGAGAGGAAACACCATATATTTT.

This chain uses TRBV2 with TRBJ2-7, with D tentatively TRBD1 (5 bases). This CDR3 is 15 amino acids long. The V gene's germline CDR1 is SNHLY and CDR2 FYNNEI. V was pared by 3 bases and J by 3 bases, with 15 bases between. This chain's CDR3 is CASSELSGISYEQYF. In nucleotides, the CDR3 is TGTGCCAGCAGTGAGTTGTCAGGGATTAGCTACGAGCAGTACTTC.

The chain joins TRBV7-9 to TRBJ1-4; D is unclear. The germline gives CDR1 SEHNR, CDR2 FQNEAQ (reference sequence). Deletions cut 2 bases from V and 6 bases from J, with 7 bases between. This CDR3 region has 13 residues. CDR3 in DNA: TGTGCCAGCAGCTTATGGGAGCATGAAAAACTGTTTTTT. This gives the protein CASSLWEHEKLFF.

The V call is TRBV5-1, the J call TRBJ2-2; the D gene is possibly TRBD1 (6 bases). CDR1 SGHRS and CDR2 YFSETQ come from the germline V gene. V gave up 1 base and J gave up 0 bases, with 10 bases separating them. There are 16 residues in the CDR3. The CDR3 coding sequence is TGCGCCAGCAGCTTGAGCAGGGGTTCGAACACCGGGGAGCTGTTTTTT. It codes for CASSLSRGSNTGELFF.

The chain combines TRBV15 with TRBJ1-2, with D unresolved. Germline V gene sequence: CDR1 LNHNV, CDR2 YYDKDF (reference sequence). V was cut by 0 bases and J by 6 bases, with 11 bases left in between. The CDR3 loop spans 14 amino acids. CDR3 sequence (DNA): TGTGCCACCAGCAGAGATGGGCCGATTAATGGCTACACCTTC. Residues: CATSRDGPINGYTF.

This chain links TRBV6-5 with TRBJ1-2; D might be TRBD1 (6 bases). Trimming removed 3 bases at V and 4 bases at J, with 18 bases between. The CDR3 spans 16 residues. Germline V gives CDR1 MNHEY, CDR2 SVGAGI. This CDR3 reads CASSYLPGTSIYGYTF. CDR3 in DNA: TGTGCCAGCAGTTATCTCCCCGGGACAAGCATCTATGGCTACACCTTC.

The rearrangement links TRBV10-3 to TRBJ1-4, with D unclear. Germline-derived CDR1 and CDR2 are ENHRY and SYGVKD. Trimming took 3 bases from V and 0 from J, leaving 14 bases between them. The CDR3 totals 17 residues. Here the CDR3 DNA reads TGTGCCATCAGTGATCAGGAGAATACTGCAACTAATGAAAAACTGTTTTTT. It codes for CAISDQENTATNEKLFF.

The V call is TRBV6-5, the J call TRBJ2-3, with 7 bases that match TRBD1. CDR3 size: 14 residues. Trimming cost V 7 bases and J 4 bases; bases outside gene matches: 8. Germline-derived CDR1 and CDR2 are MNHEY and SVGAGI. In nucleotides, the CDR3 is TGTGCCAGCACCTCGCTAGGGGGCGCAGATACGCAGTATTTT. As protein: CASTSLGGADTQYF.

The V call is TRBV4-3, the J call TRBJ2-5; 12 bases match TRBD2. The CDR3 loop spans 15 amino acids. Unmatched junction bases numbered 0, after V lost 0 bases and J lost 4 bases. CDR1 is LGHNA and CDR2 is YSLEER in the germline V gene. The CDR3 region is CASSQELAGGETQYF. In nucleotides, the CDR3 is TGCGCCAGCAGCCAAGAACTAGCGGGGGGAGAGACCCAGTACTTC.

V usage is TRBV5-4 and J usage is TRBJ1-1; D might be TRBD1 (6 bases). This CDR3 comprises 19 residues. The germline gives CDR1 SGHNT, CDR2 YYREEE (reference sequence). Trimming removed 0 bases at V and 2 bases at J, with 23 bases between. CDR3 sequence (DNA): TGTGCCAGCAGCTTGGGTAGCTTTCCGGGGGCCGGGAAAAACACTGAAGCTTTCTTT. It encodes CASSLGSFPGAGKNTEAFF. Drawing the rest from reference TRBV5-4 and TRBJ1-1, the complete variable domain is ETGVTQSPTHLIKTRGQQVTLRCSSQSGHNTVSWYQQALGQGPQFIFQYYREEENGRGNFPPRFSGLQFPNYSSELNVNALELDDSALYLCASSLGSFPGAGKNTEAFFGQGTRLTVV.

This clone was seen only once. The rearrangement links TRBV7-2 to TRBJ2-1; a possible D gene is TRBD2 (6 bases). CDR3 size: 17 residues. V was cut by 2 bases and J by 0 bases, with 14 bases left in between. The germline CDR1 and CDR2 sequences are SGHTA and FQGNSA. The CDR3 here is CASSLWAVGGSYNEQFF. For the CDR3, the DNA is TGTGCCAGCAGCTTATGGGCGGTGGGGGGCTCCTACAATGAGCAGTTCTTC. Together with reference TRBV7-2 and TRBJ2-1, the CDR3 gives the full variable domain: GAGVSQSPSNKVTEKGKDVELRCDPISGHTALYWYRQSLGQGLEFLIYFQGNSAPDKSGLPSDRFSAERTGGSVSTLTIQRTQQEDSAVYLCASSLWAVGGSYNEQFFGPGTRLTVL.

In the case of this clone: One junction end does not reproduce the germline sequence, and a read error may be involved. This rearrangement joins TRBV6-1 to TRBJ1-1, with 9 positions matching TRBD1. The length of the CDR3 is 13 residues. The germline CDR1 and CDR2 sequences are MNHNS and SASEGT. The CDR3 sequence is CASSEGTGTVAFF. DNA of the CDR3: TGTGCCAGCAGCGAAGGGACAGGGACCGTCGCTTTCTTT.